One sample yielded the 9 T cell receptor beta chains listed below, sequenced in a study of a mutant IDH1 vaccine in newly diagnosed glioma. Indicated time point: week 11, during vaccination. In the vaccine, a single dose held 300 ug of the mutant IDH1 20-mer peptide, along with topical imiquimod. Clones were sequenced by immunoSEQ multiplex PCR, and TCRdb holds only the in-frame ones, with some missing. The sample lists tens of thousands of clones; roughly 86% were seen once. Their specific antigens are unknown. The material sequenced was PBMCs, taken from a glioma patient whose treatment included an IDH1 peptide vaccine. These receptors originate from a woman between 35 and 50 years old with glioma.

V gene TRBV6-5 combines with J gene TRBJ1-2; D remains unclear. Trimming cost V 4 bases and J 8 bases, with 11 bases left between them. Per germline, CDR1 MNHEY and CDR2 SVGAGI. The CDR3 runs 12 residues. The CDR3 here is CASSFGAGGYTF. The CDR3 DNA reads TGTGCCAGCAGTTTCGGAGCGGGGGGCTACACCTTC.

The CDR3 is CASSSSHYEQYF. The DNA for the CDR3 is TGTGCCAGCAGCTCCTCACATTACGAGCAGTACTTC. This rearrangement joins TRBV7-9 to TRBJ2-7; D is ambiguous. V was trimmed by 4 bases and J by 4 bases, leaving 8 bases between them. The germline CDR1 and CDR2 sequences are SEHNR and FQNEAQ (reference sequence). The CDR3 has 12 residues.

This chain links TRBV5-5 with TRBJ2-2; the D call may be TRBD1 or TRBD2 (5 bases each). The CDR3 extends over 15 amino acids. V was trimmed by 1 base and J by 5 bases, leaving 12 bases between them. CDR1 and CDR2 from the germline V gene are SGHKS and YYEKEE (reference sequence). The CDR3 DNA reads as TGTGCCAGCAGCTTGTTGGGGGTCGGGACCGGGGAGCTGTTTTTT. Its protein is CASSLLGVGTGELFF.

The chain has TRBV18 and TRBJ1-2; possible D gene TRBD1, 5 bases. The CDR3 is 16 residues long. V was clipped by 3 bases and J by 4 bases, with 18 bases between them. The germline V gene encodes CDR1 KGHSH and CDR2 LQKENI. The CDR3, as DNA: TGTGCCAGCTCACCCGGACAAGGCGGCTTGCCCTATGGCTACACCTTC. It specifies CASSPGQGGLPYGYTF.

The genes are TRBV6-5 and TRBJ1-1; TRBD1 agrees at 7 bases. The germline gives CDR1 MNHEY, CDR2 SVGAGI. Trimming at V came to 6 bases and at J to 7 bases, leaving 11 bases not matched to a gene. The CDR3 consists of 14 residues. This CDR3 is CASRRQGVKDEAFF. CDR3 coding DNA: TGTGCCAGCAGGCGACAGGGAGTTAAGGATGAAGCTTTCTTT.

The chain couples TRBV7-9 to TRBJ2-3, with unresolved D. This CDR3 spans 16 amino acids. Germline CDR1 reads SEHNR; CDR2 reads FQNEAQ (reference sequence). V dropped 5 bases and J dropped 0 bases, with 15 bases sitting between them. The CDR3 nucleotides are TGTGCCAGCAGCCCACCGACTGGGTGGAGCACAGATACGCAGTATTTT. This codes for CASSPPTGWSTDTQYF.

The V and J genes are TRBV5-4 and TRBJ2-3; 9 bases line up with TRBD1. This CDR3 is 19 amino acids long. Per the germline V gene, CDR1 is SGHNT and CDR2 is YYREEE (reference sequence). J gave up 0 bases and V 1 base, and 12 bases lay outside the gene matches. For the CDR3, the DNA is TGTGCCAGCAGCTTGAGGGTTGGGACAGGGACCGTCAGCACAGATACGCAGTATTTT. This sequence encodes CASSLRVGTGTVSTDTQYF.

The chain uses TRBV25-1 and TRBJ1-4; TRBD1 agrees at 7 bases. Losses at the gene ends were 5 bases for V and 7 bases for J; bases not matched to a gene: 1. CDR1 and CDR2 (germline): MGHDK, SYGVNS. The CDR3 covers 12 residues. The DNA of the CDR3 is TGTGCCAGCAGTTGGGACAGTGAAAAACTGTTTTTT. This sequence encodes CASSWDSEKLFF.

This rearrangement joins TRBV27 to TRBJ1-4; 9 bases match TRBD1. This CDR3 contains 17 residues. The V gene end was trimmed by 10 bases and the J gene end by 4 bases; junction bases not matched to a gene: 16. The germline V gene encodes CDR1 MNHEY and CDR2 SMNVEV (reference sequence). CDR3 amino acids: CATSDRGRFRDNEKLFF. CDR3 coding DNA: TGTGCCACTTCGGACAGGGGAAGATTTCGGGATAATGAAAAACTGTTTTTT.